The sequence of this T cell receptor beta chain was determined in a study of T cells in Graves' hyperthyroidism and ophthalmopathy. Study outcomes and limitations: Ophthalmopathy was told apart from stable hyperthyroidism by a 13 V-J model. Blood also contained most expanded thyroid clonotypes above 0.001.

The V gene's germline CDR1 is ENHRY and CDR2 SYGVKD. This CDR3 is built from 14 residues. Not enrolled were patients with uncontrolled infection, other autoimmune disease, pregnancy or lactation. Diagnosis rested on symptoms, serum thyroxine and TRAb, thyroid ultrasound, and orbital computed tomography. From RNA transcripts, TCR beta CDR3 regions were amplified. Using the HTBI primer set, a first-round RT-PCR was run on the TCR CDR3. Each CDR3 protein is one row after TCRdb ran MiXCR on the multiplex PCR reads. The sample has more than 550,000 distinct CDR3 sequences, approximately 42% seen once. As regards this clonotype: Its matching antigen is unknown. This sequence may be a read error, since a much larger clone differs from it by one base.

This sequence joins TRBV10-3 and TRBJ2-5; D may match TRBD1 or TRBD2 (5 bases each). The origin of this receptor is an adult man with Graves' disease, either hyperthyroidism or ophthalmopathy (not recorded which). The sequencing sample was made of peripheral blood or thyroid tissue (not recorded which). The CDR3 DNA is TGTGCCAGCAGTTACAAGGGGAGACAAGAGACCCAGTACTTC. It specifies CASSYKGRQETQYF.